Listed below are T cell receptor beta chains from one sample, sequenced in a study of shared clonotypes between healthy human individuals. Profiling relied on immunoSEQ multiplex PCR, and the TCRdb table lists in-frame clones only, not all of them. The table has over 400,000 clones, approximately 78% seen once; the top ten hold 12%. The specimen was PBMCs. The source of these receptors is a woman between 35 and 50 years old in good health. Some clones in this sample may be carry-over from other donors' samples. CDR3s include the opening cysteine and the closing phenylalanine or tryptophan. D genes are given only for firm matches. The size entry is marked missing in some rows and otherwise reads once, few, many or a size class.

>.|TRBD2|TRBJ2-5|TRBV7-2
TGTGCCAGCAGCCAACAACTAGCGGGAGGGGGGGAGACCCAGTACTTC
CASSQQLAGGGETQYF
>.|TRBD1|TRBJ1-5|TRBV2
TGTGCCAGCAGTGGACAGGGGGCGCGGTTACCAATTCAGCCCCAGCATTTT
CASSGQGARLPIQPQHF
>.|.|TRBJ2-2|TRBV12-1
TGTGCCTCCCGAGCGGGAGACCCCACCGGGGAGCTGTTTTTT
CASRAGDPTGELFF
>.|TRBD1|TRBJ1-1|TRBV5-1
TGCGCCACTACGGAGGACAGGGGGGAAACTGAAGCTTTCTTT
CATTEDRGETEAFF
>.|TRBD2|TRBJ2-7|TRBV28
TGTGCCAGCAGTTCCGGGACTAGCGGGAGAAGTTCCTACGAGCAGTACTTC
CASSSGTSGRSSYEQYF
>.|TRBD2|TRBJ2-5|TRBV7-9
TGTGCCAGCAGGGGCGGGAGGGATCCCGACTTC
CASRGGRDPDF
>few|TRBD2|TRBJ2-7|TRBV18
TGTGCCAGCTCACCTACGACTAGCGGGAGGGTCGAGCAGTACTTC
CASSPTTSGRVEQYF
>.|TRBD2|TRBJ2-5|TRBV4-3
TGCGCCAGCAGCGTCCTAGCGGGAGGTTTGGAGACCCAGTACTTC
CASSVLAGGLETQYF
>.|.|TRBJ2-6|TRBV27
TGTGCCAGCAGTTTCATTAACAGCGACTCTGGGGCCAACGTCCTGACTTTC
CASSFINSDSGANVLTF
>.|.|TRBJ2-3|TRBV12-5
TGTGCTAGTGGTTCAAACACAGATACGCAGTATTTT
CASGSNTDTQYF
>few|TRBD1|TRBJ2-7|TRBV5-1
TGCGCCAGCACCCCGAGGCAGGGGGCATGGGAGCAGTACTTC
CASTPRQGAWEQYF
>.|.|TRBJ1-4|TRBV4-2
TGTGCCAGCAGCCAAGTAGATGAAAAACTGTTTTTT
CASSQVDEKLFF
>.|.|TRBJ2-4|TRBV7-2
TGTGCCAGCAGCTTACGAACGCCCCTAGCCAAAAACATTCAGTACTTC
CASSLRTPLAKNIQYF
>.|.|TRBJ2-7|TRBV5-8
TGTGCCAGCAGCTTGGGACAGTTCTACGAGCAGTACTTC
CASSLGQFYEQYF
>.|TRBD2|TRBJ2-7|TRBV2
TGTGCCGGAAACCTACGGGCGGGAGGAAGCGAGCAGTACTTC
CAGNLRAGGSEQYF
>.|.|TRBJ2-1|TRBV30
TGTGCCTGTGAGCCGCGGGACTCCTACAATGAGCAGTTCTTC
CACEPRDSYNEQFF
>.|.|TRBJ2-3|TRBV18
TGTGCCAGCTCATCGTATAGCACAGATACGCAGTATTTT
CASSSYSTDTQYF
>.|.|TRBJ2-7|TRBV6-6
TGTGCCAGCAGGAGTAGCTCCTACGAGCAGTACTTC
CASRSSSYEQYF